The present TCR beta chain was sequenced within a study of chemoradiotherapy in HPV16-positive cancers. Repertoires were generated with immunoSEQ multiplex PCR, while TCRdb's copy carries only in-frame clones and drops some. The table has roughly 900 clones, about 90% seen once. This TCR was sampled from a human donor with HPV-associated anogenital cancer. Sequences were derived from tumor tissue, sampled from a patient who underwent chemoradiotherapy.

CDR3 protein: CASSLGLAGSTDTQYF. The CDR3 DNA follows: TGTGCCAGCAGCTTAGGGTTAGCGGGGAGCACAGATACGCAGTATTTT. V and J are TRBV7-7 and TRBJ2-3; 8 bases fit TRBD2. This CDR3 is 16 amino acids long. The ends lost 1 base at V and 0 bases at J; junction bases unmatched: 3. The V gene's germline CDR1 is SSHAT and CDR2 FNYEAQ (reference sequence).